The TCR beta chain described here comes from a study of T-cell memory formation after mild COVID-19. The wider study: Largely, the TCR clusters proved donor specific. Overall study results and limits: SARS-CoV-2 specificity was not confirmed for second-wave clones peaking on day 37.

V lost 0 bases and J lost 4, with 12 bases in between. CDR3 length equals 15 residues. Germline V CDR1 and CDR2: MNHEY, SMNVEV (reference sequence). TCRdb processed the 5' RACE reads anew with MiXCR; each CDR3 protein has one entry. The sample shows around 220,000 distinct CDR3 sequences, over 15% of them seen only once. This clonotype turned up a few times. Its target is not known. The receptor was derived from a man aged 18 to 30 who had mild COVID-19 (a few samples of this study predate the infection). Cell type and time point are not known. What was sequenced was PBMCs or a T cell subset sorted from them (not recorded which). This chain links TRBV27 with TRBJ1-1, with D maybe TRBD1 (6 bases). The CDR3 DNA follows: TGTGCCAGCAGTTTATCAAAACAGGGAGGCACTGAAGCTTTCTTT. This gives the protein CASSLSKQGGTEAFF.